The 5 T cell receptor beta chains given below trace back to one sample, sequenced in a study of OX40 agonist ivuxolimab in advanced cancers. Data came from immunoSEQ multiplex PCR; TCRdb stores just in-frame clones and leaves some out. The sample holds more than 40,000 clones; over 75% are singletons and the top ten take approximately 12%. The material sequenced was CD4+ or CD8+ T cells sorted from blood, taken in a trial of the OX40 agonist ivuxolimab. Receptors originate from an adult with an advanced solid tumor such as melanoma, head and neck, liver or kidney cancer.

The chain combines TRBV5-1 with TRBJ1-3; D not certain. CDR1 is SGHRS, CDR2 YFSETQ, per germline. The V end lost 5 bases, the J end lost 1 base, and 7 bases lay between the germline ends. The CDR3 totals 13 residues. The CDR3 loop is CASSEGSGNTIYF. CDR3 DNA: TGCGCCAGCAGTGAGGGTTCTGGAAACACCATATATTTT.

CDR3 sequence reads: CASSLTTGTGVNGANVLTF. The CDR3 DNA follows: TGCGCCAGCAGTCTGACAACCGGGACAGGGGTGAACGGGGCCAACGTCCTGACTTTC. V is TRBV10-1 and J is TRBJ2-6; 10 bases are a match to TRBD1. The CDR3 spans 19 residues. V lost 5 bases, J lost 4 bases, and 14 bases stayed unmatched. From germline, CDR1 is WNHNN and CDR2 SYGVQD (reference sequence).

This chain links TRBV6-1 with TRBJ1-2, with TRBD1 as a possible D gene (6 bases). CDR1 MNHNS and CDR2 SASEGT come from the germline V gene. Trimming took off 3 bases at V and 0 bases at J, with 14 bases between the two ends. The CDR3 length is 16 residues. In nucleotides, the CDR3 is TGTGCCAGCAGTGAGCCCGGGACACTAGCTAACTATGGCTACACCTTC. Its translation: CASSEPGTLANYGYTF.

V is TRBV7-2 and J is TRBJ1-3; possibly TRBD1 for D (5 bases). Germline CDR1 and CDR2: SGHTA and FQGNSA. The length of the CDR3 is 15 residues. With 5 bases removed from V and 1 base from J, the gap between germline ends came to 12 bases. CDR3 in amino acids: CASSLGPYSGNTIYF. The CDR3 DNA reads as TGTGCCAGCAGCCTGGGACCGTATTCTGGAAACACCATATATTTT.

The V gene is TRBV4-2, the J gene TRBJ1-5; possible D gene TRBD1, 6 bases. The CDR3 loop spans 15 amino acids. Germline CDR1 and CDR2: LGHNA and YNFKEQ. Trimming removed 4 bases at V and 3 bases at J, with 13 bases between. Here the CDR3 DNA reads TGTGCCAGCAGCCCTGCCGCAGGGGACAATCAGCCCCAGCATTTT. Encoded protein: CASSPAAGDNQPQHF.